These 29 T cell receptor beta chains were all obtained from the same sample, sequenced in a study of T cell repertoires in cytomegalovirus infection (dated by TCRdb to 2018 to 2020). For these receptors, no antigen is known. In the paper's terms, the treatment or condition label means: in vitro stimulation with specific CMV peptide epitopes to enrich CMV-specific T cells. TCRdb records Illumina HiSeq 1500 as the sequencer. Through fastp at Q25 and MiXCR, TCRdb rebuilt clones from the public reads, retaining in-frame beta chains. Every distinct CDR3 protein forms one entry, paired with its most common genes and DNA. For this sample there are 90,000 to 120,000 distinct CDR3 sequences; roughly 41% appear just once. The ten largest account for 65% to 75% of the sample. This specimen was CD8+ T cells from cultured PBMCs, taken from culture after CMV antigen stimulation. The receptors shown here come from a human donor in good health (CMV status not recorded). Some clones in this sample may be carry-over from other donors' samples.

Many counts were recorded for this clonotype. This chain links TRBV28 with TRBJ2-1; 7 positions match TRBD2. Per the germline V gene, CDR1 is MDHEN and CDR2 is SYDVKM. The CDR3 is 16 residues long. V dropped 4 bases and J dropped 2; count of bases not matched to a gene: 8. This chain's CDR3 is CASSSDLAGAYNEQFF. In DNA, the CDR3 is TGTGCCAGCAGTTCGGATTTGGCGGGGGCCTACAATGAGCAGTTCTTC.

J is TRBJ2-1 and V is TRBV4-2; the D gene is possibly TRBD2 (5 bases). The germline V and J ends were trimmed by 0 bases and 8 bases, with 14 bases remaining between them. CDR1 is LGHNA and CDR2 is YNFKEQ in the germline V gene. The CDR3 sequence is 15 residues long. In DNA form, the CDR3 reads TGTGCCAGCAGCCAAGATCTCCGAGCGGACGATGAGCAGTTCTTC. It is translated as CASSQDLRADDEQFF.

The DNA of the CDR3 is TGTGCCAGCGGATGGCTTATCGACGAGCAGTACTTC. It codes for CASGWLIDEQYF. The J gene is TRBJ2-7, the V gene TRBV6-6; D uncertain. Germline values: CDR1 MNHNY, CDR2 SVGAGI (reference sequence). This CDR3 is built from 12 residues. V was shortened by 8 bases and J by 5 bases, with 13 bases between the two germline ends.

This clonotype was detected only a few times. The genes are TRBV7-2 and TRBJ2-3; the match to TRBD2 covers 9 bases. Germline V gene data show CDR1 as SGHTA and CDR2 as FQGNSA. This CDR3 spans 18 amino acids. V lost 2 bases, J lost 2 bases, and 11 bases stayed unmatched. CDR3 amino acids: CASSLRIPGGGATDTQYF. DNA for the CDR3: TGTGCCAGCAGCTTACGAATCCCTGGCGGGGGGGCCACAGATACGCAGTATTTT.

This clonotype was recorded many times. V gene TRBV7-2 combines with J gene TRBJ1-1; D is unresolved. Germline CDR1 reads SGHTA; CDR2 reads FQGNSA. This CDR3 contains 17 residues. Trimming shortened V by 5 bases and J by 3 bases, and 22 bases separated the two germline ends. Here the CDR3 reads CASSEGGPRRTDTEAFF. CDR3 in DNA: TGTGCCAGCAGCGAAGGAGGGCCTCGACGTACGGACACTGAAGCTTTCTTT.

The chain joins TRBV6-5 to TRBJ1-4, with D possibly matching TRBD1 (5 bases). The V end lost 6 bases, the J end lost 8 bases, and 16 bases lay between the germline ends. The CDR3 has 14 amino acids. Germline CDR1 and CDR2: MNHEY and SVGAGI. This CDR3 is CASSEGMTGEKLFF. Written as DNA, the CDR3 is TGTGCCAGCAGCGAGGGGATGACCGGCGAAAAACTGTTTTTT.

The chain couples TRBV5-1 to TRBJ2-5, with 8 positions matching TRBD1. This CDR3 spans 14 amino acids. Germline loops: CDR1 SGHRS, CDR2 YFSETQ. Germline trimming cut 3 bases from V and 4 bases from J; bases unmatched to any gene: 5. CDR3 DNA sequence: TGCGCCAGCAGCTACGGGACAGGTGGAGAGACCCAGTACTTC. Protein product: CASSYGTGGETQYF.

The chain carries TRBV7-6 and TRBJ2-2; 8 positions agree with TRBD2. V trimming: 3 bases; J trimming: 4 bases; junction bases outside the gene matches: 10. Germline assignment: CDR1 SGHVS and CDR2 FNYEAQ. The CDR3 loop spans 17 amino acids. The CDR3 protein is CASSFLRGGPPTGELFF. The CDR3 nucleotides read TGTGCCAGCAGCTTTCTCCGGGGGGGCCCCCCCACCGGGGAGCTGTTTTTT.

The count of this clonotype is one. CDR3 amino acids: CASSPPGRYQETQYF. The CDR3 region has the DNA TGTGCCAGCAGCCCGCCGGGTCGATACCAAGAGACCCAGTACTTC. The genes are TRBV6-5 and TRBJ2-5; D is ambiguous. The germline gives CDR1 MNHEY, CDR2 SVGAGI. V lost 6 bases, J lost 0 bases, and 14 bases lay in between. This CDR3 has 15 amino acids.

The chain carries TRBV27 and TRBJ1-2; D remains ambiguous. CDR1 and CDR2 from the germline V gene are MNHEY and SMNVEV (reference sequence). The CDR3 is 15 residues long. Between the trimmed V and J ends, which lost 0 bases and 5 bases, there was a span of 13 bases. The CDR3 here is CASSLSALTGYGYTF. The CDR3 DNA follows: TGTGCCAGCAGTTTATCCGCCTTGACGGGATATGGCTACACCTTC.

The rearrangement joins TRBV29-1 to TRBJ2-7, with D maybe TRBD2 (5 bases). This CDR3 spans 12 amino acids. CDR1 and CDR2 from the germline V gene are SQVTM and ANQGSEA. V lost 2 bases, J lost 4 bases, and 9 bases lay in between. DNA of the CDR3: TGCAGCGTTGAAAAAGGGAGATACGAGCAGTACTTC. This gives the protein CSVEKGRYEQYF.

The chain is built from TRBV27 and TRBJ2-5; no firm D call. There are 11 residues in the CDR3. Germline V gene lookup returns CDR1 MNHEY and CDR2 SMNVEV (reference sequence). V was cut by 7 bases and J by 5 bases, with 8 bases left in between. The DNA for the CDR3 is TGTGCCAGCAAATCATTCGAGACCCAGTACTTC. It is translated as CASKSFETQYF.

This clonotype was detected only a few times. The chain carries TRBV7-6 and TRBJ2-1, with 7 bases fitting TRBD2. V lost 6 bases to trimming and J lost 13 bases; unmatched junction nucleotides: 18. The CDR3 consists of 15 residues. The germline CDR1 and CDR2 sequences are SGHVS and FNYEAQ. CDR3 sequence reads: CASSSLADSSVAQFF. For the CDR3, the DNA is TGTGCCAGCAGTTCGCTAGCGGACTCCTCGGTGGCACAGTTCTTC.

This chain joins TRBV20-1 and TRBJ2-7; 10 nucleotides match TRBD1. V shed 5 bases, J shed 2 bases, and the junction held 6 bases outside the gene matches. Germline-derived CDR1 and CDR2 are DFQATT and SNEGSKA (reference sequence). The CDR3 is 14 residues long. In DNA form, the CDR3 reads TGCAGTGCTCTCCCGGGACAGGGGCCCTACGAGCAGTACTTC. Protein sequence: CSALPGQGPYEQYF.

This clonotype was seen more than once but under ten times. This chain links TRBV6-1 with TRBJ1-1, with a possible D match to TRBD1 (6 bases). Trimming stripped 2 bases from V and 3 bases from J, with 10 bases between. Germline assignment: CDR1 MNHNS and CDR2 SASEGT. The CDR3 contains 14 residues. The CDR3: CASSEQGRDTEAFF. CDR3 in DNA: TGTGCCAGCAGTGAACAGGGGAGAGACACTGAAGCTTTCTTT.

This chain joins TRBV27 and TRBJ2-1; D not certain. The CDR3 covers 14 residues. The V end was cut by 7 bases, the J end by 3 bases, with 13 bases between. Germline V gives CDR1 MNHEY, CDR2 SMNVEV (reference sequence). In DNA form, the CDR3 reads TGTGCCAGCAAAAACGGAGTTTTCTACAATGAGCAGTTCTTC. This codes for CASKNGVFYNEQFF.

The chain links TRBV27 to TRBJ2-1; 7 bases map to TRBD2. The CDR3 consists of 12 residues. Germline V gene lookup returns CDR1 MNHEY and CDR2 SMNVEV (reference sequence). Trimming at V came to 10 bases and at J to 7 bases, leaving 7 bases not matched to a gene. CDR3 in DNA: TGTGCCACCGGAACAGCGGGGAATGAGCAGTTCTTC. Translated, it gives CATGTAGNEQFF.

The gene calls are TRBV7-2 and TRBJ2-1; 12 nucleotides align to TRBD2. The CDR3 length is 15 residues. J gave up 10 bases and V 5 bases, and 9 bases lay outside the gene matches. Germline V gene lookup returns CDR1 SGHTA and CDR2 FQGNSA. CDR3 loop: CASSTTSGGSREQFF. In DNA form, the CDR3 reads TGTGCCAGCAGCACGACTAGCGGGGGATCTCGGGAGCAGTTCTTC.

The gene calls are TRBV6-1 and TRBJ2-3; 7 nucleotides match TRBD2. CDR1 MNHNS and CDR2 SASEGT come from the germline V gene. Trimming cost V 3 bases and J 0 bases; bases outside gene matches: 9. The CDR3 loop spans 17 amino acids. The CDR3 DNA reads as TGTGCCAGCAGTGAGACCCTAGCGGCCCTGAGCACAGATACGCAGTATTTT. Its protein is CASSETLAALSTDTQYF.

J is TRBJ1-5 and V is TRBV23-1; 7 bases map to TRBD1. TRBV23-1 falls under the ORF class, with uncertain function. The CDR3 sequence is 16 residues long. V gave up 4 bases and J gave up 2 bases; unmatched junction bases: 8. This CDR3 reads CASSRRGRRGNQPQHF. The CDR3 DNA is TGCGCCAGCAGTCGGAGGGGGCGACGCGGCAATCAGCCCCAGCATTTT.

A remark on this clonotype: Compared with germline, one end of the junction differs, possibly owing to a read error. The chain joins TRBV27 to TRBJ2-1; 10 bases agree with TRBD2. This CDR3 is 19 amino acids long. Germline CDR1 is MNHEY and CDR2 is SMNVEV (reference sequence). CDR3 in amino acids: CASSLSPPERGGSNNEQFF. In DNA, the CDR3 is TGTGCCAGCAGTTTATCCCCTCCCGAGCGGGGGGGCTCCAACAATGAGCAGTTCTTC.

The V gene is TRBV7-8, the J gene TRBJ1-1; 11 bases line up with TRBD1. V shed 2 bases, J shed 1 base, and the junction held 9 bases outside the gene matches. The CDR3 length is 18 residues. CDR1 is SGHVS and CDR2 is FQNEAQ in the germline V gene. CDR3 protein: CASSLKGRTGGRNTEAFF. The CDR3 nucleotides are TGTGCCAGCAGCTTAAAGGGCCGGACAGGGGGCAGGAACACTGAAGCTTTCTTT. Full variable domain (missing parts from reference TRBV7-8 and TRBJ1-1): GAGVSQSPRYKVAKRGQDVALRCDPISGHVSLFWYQQALGQGPEFLTYFQNEAQLDKSGLPSDRFFAERPEGSVSTLKIQRTQQEDSAVYLCASSLKGRTGGRNTEAFFGQGTRLTVV.

This chain joins TRBV24-1 and TRBJ2-1; TRBD2 agrees at 7 bases. Unmatched junction bases numbered 3, after V lost 2 bases and J lost 0 bases. The germline CDR1 and CDR2 sequences are KGHDR and SFDVKD. There are 16 residues in the CDR3. DNA for the CDR3: TGTGCCACCAGTGATTGGGGAGGGGCCTCCTACAATGAGCAGTTCTTC. This sequence encodes CATSDWGGASYNEQFF.

This clonotype was seen more than once but under ten times. This chain joins TRBV27 and TRBJ2-6, with D unclear. The CDR3 consists of 14 residues. Germline lookup yields CDR1 MNHEY and CDR2 SMNVEV (reference sequence). Trimming cost V 7 bases and J 1 base, with 8 bases left between them. The CDR3 DNA reads as TGTGCCAGCAAATTACAATCTGGGGCCAACGTCCTGACTTTC. Encoded protein: CASKLQSGANVLTF.

This chain uses TRBV20-1 with TRBJ1-4, with TRBD1 as a possible D gene (5 bases). The V gene's germline CDR1 is DFQATT and CDR2 SNEGSKA (reference sequence). The CDR3 consists of 16 residues. V lost 0 bases, J lost 5 bases, and 16 bases lay in between. CDR3 loop: CSARDSQGPENEKLFF. In DNA, the CDR3 is TGCAGTGCTAGAGATTCCCAGGGTCCTGAGAATGAAAAACTGTTTTTT.

This chain links TRBV4-1 with TRBJ1-1; 8 bases are shared with TRBD1. This CDR3 has 15 amino acids. V was clipped by 6 bases and J by 7 bases; unmatched bases: 13. From germline, CDR1 is MGHRA and CDR2 YSYEKL. The CDR3 DNA sequence: TGCGCCAGCAGTCTGTTTCTGTCAGGGGGCGGTGAAGCTTTCTTT. This codes for CASSLFLSGGGEAFF.

This clonotype came up a few times. V usage is TRBV7-2 and J usage is TRBJ2-1; the D gene is possibly TRBD2 (5 bases). Trimming cost V 1 base and J 8 bases, with 9 bases left between them. From germline, CDR1 is SGHTA and CDR2 FQGNSA. The CDR3 sequence is 13 residues long. The CDR3 nucleotides are TGTGCCAGCAGCTTAGGGCTAGCTTATGAGCAGTTCTTC. It encodes CASSLGLAYEQFF.

J is TRBJ2-1 and V is TRBV19, with no clear D. In germline, CDR1 is LNHDA, CDR2 SQIVND (reference sequence). Trimming removed 1 base from V and 4 bases from J, with 5 bases in between. The CDR3 contains 13 residues. The chain's CDR3 is CASSIGQYNEQFF. The DNA for the CDR3 is TGTGCCAGTAGTATAGGGCAGTACAATGAGCAGTTCTTC.

The J gene is TRBJ1-1, the V gene TRBV5-6; D possibly corresponds to TRBD1 (5 bases). This CDR3 has 16 amino acids. V was pared by 4 bases and J by 1 base, with 17 bases between. Germline V lookup: CDR1 SGHDT, CDR2 YYEEEE. CDR3 residues: CASSRELGRSNTEAFF. The CDR3 DNA follows: TGTGCCAGCAGCCGTGAACTGGGGCGGTCGAACACTGAAGCTTTCTTT. The complete variable domain, with remaining parts taken from reference TRBV5-6 and TRBJ1-1, reads DAGVTQSPTHLIKTRGQQVTLRCSPKSGHDTVSWYQQALGQGPQFIFQYYEEEERQRGNFPDRFSGHQFPNYSSELNVNALLLGDSALYLCASSRELGRSNTEAFFGQGTRLTVV.